The 21 T cell receptor beta chains presented below share a single source sample, sequenced in a study of PD-1 blockade in classical Hodgkin lymphoma. Documented time point: cycle 4 day 1 (C4D1), after less than 7 weeks of nivolumab. Every patient had relapsed following autologous stem cell transplantation, and cohorts differed in brentuximab vedotin exposure. With magnetic negative selection, CD4+ T cells were purified from PBMCs that had been thawed. The assay was immunoSEQ multiplex PCR, and TCRdb's table has in-frame clones only and misses some. The data show about 27,000 clones, around 85% seen once. The sample consisted of CD4+ T cells from blood, taken before the fourth cycle of nivolumab. The receptor set was obtained from a human donor with classical Hodgkin lymphoma.

The V call is TRBV19, the J call TRBJ1-5; no clear D gene. The V gene's germline CDR1 is LNHDA and CDR2 SQIVND (reference sequence). Trimming took off 3 bases at V and 4 bases at J, with 22 bases between the two ends. The CDR3 covers 18 residues. For the CDR3, the DNA is TGTGCCAGTAGTATCCCTCGAAGGTCGGGAGTCATGAATCAGCCCCAGCATTTT. Translation gives CASSIPRRSGVMNQPQHF.

This clone has a single count. The genes are TRBV10-2 and TRBJ2-4; D is unclear. Germline CDR1 is WSHSY and CDR2 is SAAADI. Trimming stripped 8 bases from V and 8 bases from J, with 16 bases between. CDR3 length equals 13 residues. In DNA, the CDR3 is TGCGCCAGCGCCCGTGGCCCGATAGACATTCAGTACTTC. Translating gives CASARGPIDIQYF.

V gene TRBV9 combines with J gene TRBJ2-5, with TRBD2 as a possible D gene (6 bases). V gave up 0 bases and J gave up 4 bases, with 13 bases separating them. Germline values: CDR1 SGDLS, CDR2 YYNGEE. The CDR3 runs 15 residues. CDR3 in amino acids: CASSVGWGAGETQYF. CDR3 coding DNA: TGTGCCAGCAGCGTAGGATGGGGAGCGGGAGAGACCCAGTACTTC.

The rearrangement links TRBV5-4 to TRBJ2-5; D is unclear. The ends were cut back, 4 bases at V and 3 bases at J, with 10 bases in the middle. In germline, CDR1 is SGHNT, CDR2 YYREEE (reference sequence). This CDR3 spans 13 amino acids. The CDR3 is CASSAMIEETQYF. CDR3 sequence (DNA): TGTGCCAGCAGCGCGATGATAGAAGAGACCCAGTACTTC.

This clone was observed once. The chain uses TRBV27 and TRBJ1-6; D uncertain. Germline V gives CDR1 MNHEY, CDR2 SMNVEV (reference sequence). Deletions cut 0 bases from V and 4 bases from J, with 7 bases between. This CDR3 spans 15 amino acids. The CDR3 sequence is CASSLSGGYNSPLHF. The DNA for the CDR3 is TGTGCCAGCAGTTTATCGGGCGGATATAATTCACCCCTCCACTTT.

The gene calls are TRBV28 and TRBJ1-3, with D perhaps matching TRBD1 (5 bases). Germline CDR1 and CDR2: MDHEN and SYDVKM. V was pared by 10 bases and J by 4 bases, with 17 bases between. The CDR3 length is 14 residues. The CDR3 region is CAILPRGGGNTIYF. Here the CDR3 DNA reads TGTGCCATCCTCCCGCGGGGCGGAGGAAACACCATATATTTT.

The CDR3 is CASSLDGQLNTQYF. CDR3 in DNA: TGTGCCAGCAGCTTGGACGGACAGCTTAATACGCAGTATTTT. The chain uses TRBV5-5 and TRBJ2-3; possible D gene TRBD1, 6 bases. CDR1 is SGHKS, CDR2 YYEKEE, per germline (reference sequence). The CDR3 is 14 amino acids. Trimming removed 0 bases at V and 7 bases at J, with 12 bases between.

The genes are TRBV5-5 and TRBJ1-5; D is unresolved. CDR1 SGHKS and CDR2 YYEKEE come from the germline V gene (reference sequence). Deletions cut 1 base from V and 1 base from J, with 6 bases between. The CDR3 runs 14 residues. The CDR3 nucleotides are TGTGCCAGCAGCTTGCTACAGAGCAATCAGCCCCAGCATTTT. It codes for CASSLLQSNQPQHF. The variable domain in full, with the rest retrieved from reference TRBV5-5 and TRBJ1-5, is DAGVTQSPTHLIKTRGQQVTLRCSPISGHKSVSWYQQVLGQGPQFIFQYYEKEERGRGNFPDRFSARQFPNYSSELNVNALLLGDSALYLCASSLLQSNQPQHFGDGTRLSIL.

V gene TRBV6-1 combines with J gene TRBJ2-2; weak D call: TRBD2 (6 bases). The V end lost 7 bases, the J end lost 2 bases, and 11 bases lay between the germline ends. The CDR3 is 14 residues long. In germline, CDR1 is MNHNS, CDR2 SASEGT. CDR3 loop: CASTPSANTGELFF. The CDR3, as DNA: TGTGCCAGCACCCCTAGCGCTAACACCGGGGAGCTGTTTTTT.

The chain links TRBV7-2 to TRBJ1-2, with a weak D call TRBD1 (5 bases). CDR1 is SGHTA and CDR2 is FQGNSA in the germline V gene. The CDR3 has 15 amino acids. V shed 1 base and J shed 8 bases, with 17 bases lying between them. The CDR3 coding sequence is TGTGCCAGCAGCTTAGACCCAGGGTTGGGTAACGGCTACACCTTC. Amino acids: CASSLDPGLGNGYTF.

This sequence joins TRBV6-5 and TRBJ2-5; D is possibly TRBD1 (5 bases). With 0 bases removed from V and 5 bases from J, the gap between germline ends came to 16 bases. Germline CDR1 and CDR2: MNHEY and SVGAGI. This CDR3 contains 16 residues. The CDR3 DNA reads as TGTGCCAGCAGTTACTCGAGGCAGGGCGTCGGTGAGACCCAGTACTTC. This sequence encodes CASSYSRQGVGETQYF.

V is TRBV10-2 and J is TRBJ1-1; D is unclear. The CDR3 totals 13 residues. The V and J ends lost 3 bases and 11 bases respectively, with 16 bases between them. Germline V lookup: CDR1 WSHSY, CDR2 SAAADI. The CDR3 loop is CASSDGEQLAAFF. For the CDR3, the DNA is TGCGCCAGCAGTGATGGGGAACAGCTGGCGGCTTTCTTT.

This sequence joins TRBV27 and TRBJ2-5, with D perhaps TRBD2 (7 bases). The CDR3 has 15 residues. Germline V gene lookup returns CDR1 MNHEY and CDR2 SMNVEV (reference sequence). V lost 7 bases and J lost 5, with 20 bases in between. The CDR3 here is CASTRRGGRTETQYF. CDR3 DNA sequence: TGTGCCAGCACCCGTAGGGGGGGCCGAACGGAGACCCAGTACTTC.

This sequence joins TRBV4-1 and TRBJ2-1; perhaps TRBD2 as D (5 bases). Germline V lookup: CDR1 MGHRA, CDR2 YSYEKL. The CDR3 has 16 residues. V was cut by 0 bases and J by 2 bases, with 11 bases left in between. In DNA form, the CDR3 reads TGCGCCAGCAGCCAAGAAGGACTGAAACCCTACAATGAGCAGTTCTTC. Protein product: CASSQEGLKPYNEQFF.

This clone was counted between two and nine times. This chain connects TRBV5-4 to TRBJ2-3; 7 bases map to TRBD1. This CDR3 has 14 residues. The V gene's germline CDR1 is SGHNT and CDR2 YYREEE (reference sequence). The V segment lost 5 bases and the J segment 1 base; nucleotides outside the gene matches: 4. CDR3 DNA: TGTGCCAGCAGGATTACAGGGGGCACAGATACGCAGTATTTT. Translating it yields CASRITGGTDTQYF.

This rearrangement joins TRBV4-3 to TRBJ1-2, with D hard to call. This CDR3 has 15 amino acids. CDR1 is LGHNA and CDR2 is YSLEER in the germline V gene. Trimming pared 0 bases from V and 0 bases from J, leaving 8 bases between. CDR3 DNA: TGCGCCAGCAGCCAAGAATTAGACTCTAACTATGGCTACACCTTC. This codes for CASSQELDSNYGYTF.

This chain connects TRBV28 to TRBJ2-4; 10 bases are a match to TRBD1. CDR1 MDHEN and CDR2 SYDVKM come from the germline V gene. The CDR3 is 15 amino acids. J was trimmed by 8 bases and V by 5 bases; bases with no gene match: 9. The CDR3: CASSGRDRGLYIQYF. The CDR3 DNA reads as TGTGCCAGCAGTGGCCGGGACAGGGGTCTGTACATTCAGTACTTC.

The gene calls are TRBV30 and TRBJ1-3, with D maybe TRBD1 (5 bases). The CDR3 covers 15 residues. Trimming took 0 bases from V and 2 from J, leaving 11 bases between them. The V gene's germline CDR1 is GTSNPN and CDR2 SVGIG (reference sequence). The CDR3 spells CAWSVSGAPGNTIYF. Here the CDR3 DNA reads TGTGCCTGGAGTGTAAGCGGGGCCCCTGGAAACACCATATATTTT.

The chain recombines TRBV14 with TRBJ1-3; D uncertain. Germline V gives CDR1 SGHDN, CDR2 FVKESK. This CDR3 is built from 14 residues. The V gene lost 6 bases and the J gene lost 4 bases, with 13 bases spanning the gap. The CDR3 DNA reads as TGTGCCAGCAGTCTTACAAGTTCGGGAAACACCATATATTTT. Translation gives CASSLTSSGNTIYF.

This chain uses TRBV28 with TRBJ2-2; D gene unclear. This CDR3 is 13 amino acids long. The V and J ends lost 2 bases and 3 bases respectively, with 4 bases between them. The germline CDR1 and CDR2 sequences are MDHEN and SYDVKM. CDR3 DNA: TGTGCCAGCAGTTTAAGGGACACCGGGGAGCTGTTTTTT. Residues: CASSLRDTGELFF.

J is TRBJ1-2 and V is TRBV10-2; D is unclear. The CDR3 is 15 amino acids. Between the trimmed V and J ends, which lost 0 bases and 4 bases, there was a span of 12 bases. Germline CDR1 reads WSHSY; CDR2 reads SAAADI. The CDR3 sequence is CASSESGLPSYGYTF. The CDR3 DNA is TGCGCCAGCAGTGAGTCAGGCTTGCCTAGCTATGGCTACACCTTC.